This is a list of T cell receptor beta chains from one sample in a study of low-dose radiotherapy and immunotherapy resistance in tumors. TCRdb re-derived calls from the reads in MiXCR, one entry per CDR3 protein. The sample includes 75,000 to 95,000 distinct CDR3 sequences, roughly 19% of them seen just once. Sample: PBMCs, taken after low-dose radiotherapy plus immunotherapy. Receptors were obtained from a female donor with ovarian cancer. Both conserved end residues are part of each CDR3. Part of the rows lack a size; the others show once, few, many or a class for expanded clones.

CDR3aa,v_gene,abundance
CASSHTSGGSNEQFF,TRBV12-3/TRBV12-4,many
CASQAAAARVEQYF,TRBV24-1,.
CASSLQGDSNQPQHF,TRBV4-1,many
CASSRRDGGRETQYF,TRBV14,many
CASSPSRGHNTEAFF,TRBV11-3,few
CASSYNRAYGYTF,TRBV6-2/TRBV6-3,many
CASSLARSEGEAFF,TRBV5-1,.
CASRGVRVTDTQYF,TRBV27,many
CASSTDGRSEQFF,TRBV5-5,medium-sized
CATSRIAGEQFF,TRBV15,many
CASSTPLAGGGDEQFF,TRBV9,many
CASSYPDPPPFF,TRBV6-2/TRBV6-3,many
CASSLFIGLAGTLGSYNEQFF,TRBV7-9,many
CASSSYGGGGASDTQYF,TRBV5-8,many
CASSESGTTIKTQYF,TRBV10-2,many
CASWDPTTNEKLFF,TRBV4-1,many
CASNEGSGRIYERYF,TRBV7-9,.
CASRRQGLTGANVLTF,TRBV12-3/TRBV12-4,many
CASMAGGEETQYF,TRBV6-5,many
CASSFGRGRGLRSNQPQHF,TRBV6-2/TRBV6-3,many
CASSLRGTGGHSNQPQHF,TRBV28,many
CASLPTGGSTEAFF,TRBV5-1,.
CASSPGARQETQYF,TRBV6-2/TRBV6-3,.
CASSSGLAGAGELFF,TRBV7-2,many
CASSDGTVGEQYF,TRBV6-2/TRBV6-3,many
CASSSRGGPDVNEQFF,TRBV6-6,many
CASNLARFGGVRTDTQYF,TRBV5-5,many
CSARDTGGGQPQHF,TRBV20-1,many
CASSNGAGTGANVLTFGAAFGQYF,TRBV6-2/TRBV6-3,once
CASSLKAIKNSPLHF,TRBV5-1,many
CASSFGDSNQPQHF,TRBV28,many
CAWSVHSLEGNPYIMNTEAFF,TRBV30,many
CASRPGGPGQPQHF,TRBV28,many
CASSWSDGQGLYEQYF,TRBV5-1,.
CASGTGGYTEAFF,TRBV12-5,.
CASSLGQFHGELFF,TRBV5-1,.
CSAPKAGGNHNEQFF,TRBV20-1,few
CASSLVRGAHEQYF,TRBV13,many
CASTWVTGAAEAFF,TRBV28,.
CASSPLRVDRGNEQFF,TRBV7-9,.
CASSVPRTDRRSGANVLTF,TRBV6-2/TRBV6-3,many
CASRKIGGVGEKLFF,TRBV6-2/TRBV6-3,many
CASRLGQGDYEQYF,TRBV27,.